Below are 14 T cell receptor beta chains sequenced from a single sample in a study of shared clonotypes between healthy human individuals. Assay used: immunoSEQ multiplex PCR; TCRdb lists only in-frame clones, some missing. The profile shows approximately 1.4 million clones, roughly 98% of them singletons. The sequencing sample was made of naive CD4+ T cells sorted from blood. Subset meaning: CD45RA+ positively selected. These TCRs come from a man aged 30 to 39 in good health.

This chain joins TRBV9 and TRBJ2-7; D may be TRBD1 or TRBD2 (6 bases each). The CDR3 runs to 15 residues. V was shortened by 4 bases and J by 5 bases, with 19 bases between the two germline ends. From germline, CDR1 is SGDLS and CDR2 YYNGEE. The CDR3 DNA is TGTGCCAGCAGCCCCCGGGGGCTAGCCCTGAACGAGCAGTACTTC. Its protein is CASSPRGLALNEQYF.

The chain links TRBV29-1 to TRBJ2-3; D possibly corresponds to TRBD1 (5 bases). This CDR3 has 12 amino acids. Germline V gene data show CDR1 as SQVTM and CDR2 as ANQGSEA. Here the CDR3 DNA reads TGCAGGGTCTCGACGGACAAAGATACGCAGTATTTT. Its translation is CRVSTDKDTQYF.

The rearrangement joins TRBV5-1 to TRBJ2-5; no clear D. The CDR3 loop spans 15 amino acids. Germline values: CDR1 SGHRS, CDR2 YFSETQ. The V end was cut by 2 bases, the J end by 1 base, with 12 bases between. The CDR3 loop reads CASSFNTIPQETQYF. The CDR3 coding sequence is TGCGCCAGCAGCTTCAATACCATCCCCCAAGAGACCCAGTACTTC.

The chain recombines TRBV6-1 with TRBJ1-5; maybe TRBD1 (6 bases). Germline V lookup: CDR1 MNHNS, CDR2 SASEGT. V was pared by 5 bases and J by 5 bases, with 10 bases between. The CDR3 covers 13 residues. CDR3 sequence (DNA): TGTGCCAGCAGTTTAGACAGGTATCAGCCCCAGCATTTT. Protein sequence: CASSLDRYQPQHF.

This clone was recorded only once. The chain couples TRBV4-1 to TRBJ2-1; TRBD2 matches at 7 bases. J gave up 0 bases and V 4 bases, and 3 bases lay outside the gene matches. Germline loops: CDR1 MGHRA, CDR2 YSYEKL. This CDR3 region has 15 residues. The CDR3 bases are TGCGCCAGCAGCCTCGGGACTACCTCCTACAATGAGCAGTTCTTC. Protein product: CASSLGTTSYNEQFF.

The chain has TRBV10-3 and TRBJ2-3; 9 bases are a match to TRBD1. Germline values: CDR1 ENHRY, CDR2 SYGVKD. The trim removed 2 bases at V and 5 bases at J, leaving 8 bases unmatched. This CDR3 is 16 amino acids long. In DNA form, the CDR3 reads TGTGCCATCAGTGAGCTAACAGGGGGCCTGGTAGATACGCAGTATTTT. Translated, it gives CAISELTGGLVDTQYF.

The chain has TRBV5-6 and TRBJ2-1; tentative D call: TRBD1 (6 bases). Germline CDR1 is SGHDT and CDR2 is YYEEEE. There are 15 residues in the CDR3. The V end lost 5 bases, the J end lost 6 bases, and 18 bases lay between the germline ends. CDR3 nucleotide sequence: TGTGCCAGCAGTCGAGGGGGAGAATTTGGCAATGAGCAGTTCTTC. Its translation is CASSRGGEFGNEQFF.

CDR3 in amino acids: CASRTLAGIQETQYF. As DNA, the CDR3 is TGTGCCAGCAGAACGCTAGCGGGCATCCAAGAGACCCAGTACTTC. This chain uses TRBV6-1 with TRBJ2-5; 8 bases line up with TRBD2. Looked up from germline, CDR1 is MNHNS and CDR2 is SASEGT. The CDR3 is 15 amino acids. V was clipped by 6 bases and J by 1 base; unmatched bases: 7.

The V gene is TRBV18, the J gene TRBJ1-3; D remains ambiguous. V was cut by 3 bases and J by 0 bases, with 15 bases left in between. The germline CDR1 and CDR2 sequences are KGHSH and LQKENI. This CDR3 is 17 amino acids long. The CDR3 loop is CASSPMLPGASGNTIYF. The CDR3 DNA follows: TGTGCCAGCTCACCTATGTTACCAGGTGCCTCTGGAAACACCATATATTTT.

The chain recombines TRBV27 with TRBJ2-7; D might be TRBD1 or TRBD2, each matching 5 bases. Trimming stripped 5 bases from V and 5 bases from J, with 19 bases between. Germline V gene data show CDR1 as MNHEY and CDR2 as SMNVEV (reference sequence). This CDR3 has 15 residues. Here the CDR3 DNA reads TGTGCCAGCAGTCTTCTCGGGGCTAGGATTGACGAGCAGTACTTC. It translates to CASSLLGARIDEQYF.

The V call is TRBV15, the J call TRBJ2-3; 8 bases align to TRBD2. The CDR3 runs 15 residues. Looked up from germline, CDR1 is LNHNV and CDR2 is YYDKDF (reference sequence). The trim removed 2 bases at V and 1 base at J, leaving 2 bases unmatched. CDR3 nucleotide sequence: TGTGCCACCAGCAGACTAGCGGGCCGCACAGATACGCAGTATTTT. Translated: CATSRLAGRTDTQYF.

This chain uses TRBV5-1 with TRBJ1-4; D not resolved. CDR1 is SGHRS and CDR2 is YFSETQ in the germline V gene. Trimming left V 0 bases short and J 2 bases short, with 8 bases between. CDR3 length: 15 amino acids. The CDR3 region has the DNA TGCGCCAGCAGCTTGGCGGTGCATACTAATGAAAAACTGTTTTTT. This codes for CASSLAVHTNEKLFF. Drawing the rest from reference TRBV5-1 and TRBJ1-4, the complete variable domain is KAGVTQTPRYLIKTRGQQVTLSCSPISGHRSVSWYQQTPGQGLQFLFEYFSETQRNKGNFPGRFSGRQFSNSRSEMNVSTLELGDSALYLCASSLAVHTNEKLFFGSGTQLSVL.

J is TRBJ2-5 and V is TRBV11-2, with 9 bases fitting TRBD2. V shed 5 bases and J 0 bases; nucleotides not matched to a gene: 10. The CDR3 extends over 17 amino acids. Germline values: CDR1 SGHAT, CDR2 FQNNGV. The CDR3 region is CASSLKASGTYQETQYF. In nucleotides, the CDR3 is TGTGCCAGCAGCCTTAAGGCTAGCGGGACGTACCAAGAGACCCAGTACTTC.

The CDR3 sequence: CASSVAPNRAEAFF. CDR3 nucleotide sequence: TGTGCCAGCAGCGTTGCCCCGAACAGGGCTGAAGCTTTCTTT. This rearrangement joins TRBV11-2 to TRBJ1-1; tentative D call: TRBD1 (6 bases). The CDR3 is made up of 14 amino acids. Germline CDR1 SGHAT, CDR2 FQNNGV. V was clipped by 5 bases and J by 6 bases, with 16 bases between them. Variable domain in full (rest from reference TRBV11-2 and TRBJ1-1): EAGVAQSPRYKIIEKRQSVAFWCNPISGHATLYWYQQILGQGPKLLIQFQNNGVVDDSQLPKDRFSAERLKGVDSTLKIQPAKLEDSAVYLCASSVAPNRAEAFFGQGTRLTVV.